One TCR beta chain is described in this entry. The sample originates from a study of blood T cell repertoires in COVID-19. Study details: Acute and convalescent COVID-19 specimens originated in the United States, Italy and Spain.

As handled by the study authors: Reference gene primer amplification yielded estimated nucleated cell counts. The repertoire was sequenced with immunoSEQ multiplex PCR; TCRdb's copy has only in-frame clones and lacks some. V, J and clone size reflect that table, while D and trimming were determined from the DNA. The sample includes tens of thousands of clones, 85% of them seen just once. The junction had 13 bases not matched to a gene; V was cut back by 3 bases and J by 10 bases. The CDR3 loop spans 18 amino acids. The germline CDR1 and CDR2 sequences are KGHDR and SFDVKD. This clonotype was obtained from an elderly man with acute or convalescent COVID-19. V usage is TRBV24-1 and J usage is TRBJ1-6, with 11 bases fitting TRBD1. The sample consisted of peripheral blood. The CDR3 sequence is CATSDPYRDRGLRSPLHF. Written as DNA, the CDR3 is TGTGCCACCAGTGATCCGTACCGGGACAGGGGGTTAAGGTCACCCCTCCACTTT.